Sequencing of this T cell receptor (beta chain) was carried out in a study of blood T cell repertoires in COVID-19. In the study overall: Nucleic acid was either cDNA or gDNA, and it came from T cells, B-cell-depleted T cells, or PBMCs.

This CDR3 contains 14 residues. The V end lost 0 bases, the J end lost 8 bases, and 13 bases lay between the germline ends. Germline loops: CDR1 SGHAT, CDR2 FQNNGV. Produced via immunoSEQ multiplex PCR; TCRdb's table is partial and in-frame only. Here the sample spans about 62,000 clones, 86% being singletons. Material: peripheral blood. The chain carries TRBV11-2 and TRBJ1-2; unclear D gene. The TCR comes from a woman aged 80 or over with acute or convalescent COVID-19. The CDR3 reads CASSLEAVRGGYTF. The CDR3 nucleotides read TGTGCCAGCAGCTTAGAGGCGGTCAGAGGGGGCTACACCTTC.